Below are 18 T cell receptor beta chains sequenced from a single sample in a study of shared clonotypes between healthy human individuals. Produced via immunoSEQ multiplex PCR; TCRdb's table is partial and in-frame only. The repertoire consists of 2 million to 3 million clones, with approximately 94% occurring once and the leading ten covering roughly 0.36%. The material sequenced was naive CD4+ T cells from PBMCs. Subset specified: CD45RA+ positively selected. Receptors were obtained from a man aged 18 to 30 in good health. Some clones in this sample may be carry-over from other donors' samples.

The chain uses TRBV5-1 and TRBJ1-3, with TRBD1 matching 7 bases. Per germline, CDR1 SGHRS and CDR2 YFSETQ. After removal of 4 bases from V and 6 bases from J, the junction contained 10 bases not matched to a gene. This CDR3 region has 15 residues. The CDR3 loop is CASSPLGQATNTIYF. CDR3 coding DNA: TGCGCCAGCAGCCCCCTAGGACAGGCTACAAACACCATATATTTT.

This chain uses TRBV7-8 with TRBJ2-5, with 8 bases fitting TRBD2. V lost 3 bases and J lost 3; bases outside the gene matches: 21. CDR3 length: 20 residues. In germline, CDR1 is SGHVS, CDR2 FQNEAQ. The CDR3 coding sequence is TGTGCCAGCAGCTTGTCCGTCTTGCAGGCAGATAGCGGGGATAAAGAGACCCAGTACTTC. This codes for CASSLSVLQADSGDKETQYF.

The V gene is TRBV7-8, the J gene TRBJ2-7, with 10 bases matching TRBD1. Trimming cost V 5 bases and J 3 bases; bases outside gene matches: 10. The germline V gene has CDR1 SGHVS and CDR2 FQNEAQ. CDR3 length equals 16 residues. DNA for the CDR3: TGTGCCAGCAGCGGACGACAGGGGGCGTTATTCTACGAGCAGTACTTC. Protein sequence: CASSGRQGALFYEQYF. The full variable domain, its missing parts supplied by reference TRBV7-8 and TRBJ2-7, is GAGVSQSPRYKVAKRGQDVALRCDPISGHVSLFWYQQALGQGPEFLTYFQNEAQLDKSGLPSDRFFAERPEGSVSTLKIQRTQQEDSAVYLCASSGRQGALFYEQYFGPGTRLTVT.

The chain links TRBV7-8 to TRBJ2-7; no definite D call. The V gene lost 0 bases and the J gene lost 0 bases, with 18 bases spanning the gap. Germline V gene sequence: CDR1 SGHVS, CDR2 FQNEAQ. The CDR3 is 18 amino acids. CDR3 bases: TGTGCCAGCAGCTTAGCAGGAAGGATTAGTGGTATCTCCTACGAGCAGTACTTC. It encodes CASSLAGRISGISYEQYF.

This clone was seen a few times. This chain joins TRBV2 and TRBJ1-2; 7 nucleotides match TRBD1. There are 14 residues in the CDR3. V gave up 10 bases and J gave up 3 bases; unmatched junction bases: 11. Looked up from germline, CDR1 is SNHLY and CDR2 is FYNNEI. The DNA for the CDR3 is TGTGCCACTGTAGAGGGGGCGTACGACTATGGCTACACCTTC. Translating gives CATVEGAYDYGYTF.

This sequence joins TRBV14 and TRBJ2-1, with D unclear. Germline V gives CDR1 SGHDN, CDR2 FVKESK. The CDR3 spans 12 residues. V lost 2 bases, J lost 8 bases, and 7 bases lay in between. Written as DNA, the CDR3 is TGTGCCAGCAGCCAATCTGGCGATGAGCAGTTCTTC. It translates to CASSQSGDEQFF.

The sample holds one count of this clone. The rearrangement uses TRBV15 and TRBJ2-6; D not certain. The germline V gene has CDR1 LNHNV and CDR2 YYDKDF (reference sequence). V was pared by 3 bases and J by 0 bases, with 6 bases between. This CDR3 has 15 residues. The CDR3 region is CATSSRSSGANVLTF. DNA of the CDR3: TGTGCCACCAGCAGCAGGAGCTCTGGGGCCAACGTCCTGACTTTC. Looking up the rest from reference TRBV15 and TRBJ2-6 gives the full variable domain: DAMVIQNPRYQVTQFGKPVTLSCSQTLNHNVMYWYQQKSSQAPKLLFHYYDKDFNNEADTPDNFQSRRPNTSFCFLDIRSPGLGDTAMYLCATSSRSSGANVLTFGAGSRLTVL.

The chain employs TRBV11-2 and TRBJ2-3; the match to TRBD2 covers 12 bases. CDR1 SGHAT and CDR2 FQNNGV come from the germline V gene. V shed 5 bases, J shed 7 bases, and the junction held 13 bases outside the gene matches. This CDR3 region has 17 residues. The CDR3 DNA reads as TGTGCCAGCAGCATTCCGATCCGACTAGCGGGAGCGCATACGCAGTATTTT. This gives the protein CASSIPIRLAGAHTQYF. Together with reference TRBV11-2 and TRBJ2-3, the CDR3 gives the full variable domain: EAGVAQSPRYKIIEKRQSVAFWCNPISGHATLYWYQQILGQGPKLLIQFQNNGVVDDSQLPKDRFSAERLKGVDSTLKIQPAKLEDSAVYLCASSIPIRLAGAHTQYFGPGTRLTVL.

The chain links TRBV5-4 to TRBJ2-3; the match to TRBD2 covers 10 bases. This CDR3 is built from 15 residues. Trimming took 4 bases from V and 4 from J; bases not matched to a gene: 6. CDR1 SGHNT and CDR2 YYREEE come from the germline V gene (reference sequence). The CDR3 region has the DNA TGTGCCAGCAGCACAAGCGGGAGGGCCTCAGATACGCAGTATTTT. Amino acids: CASSTSGRASDTQYF. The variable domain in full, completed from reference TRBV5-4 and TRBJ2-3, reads ETGVTQSPTHLIKTRGQQVTLRCSSQSGHNTVSWYQQALGQGPQFIFQYYREEENGRGNFPPRFSGLQFPNYSSELNVNALELDDSALYLCASSTSGRASDTQYFGPGTRLTVL.

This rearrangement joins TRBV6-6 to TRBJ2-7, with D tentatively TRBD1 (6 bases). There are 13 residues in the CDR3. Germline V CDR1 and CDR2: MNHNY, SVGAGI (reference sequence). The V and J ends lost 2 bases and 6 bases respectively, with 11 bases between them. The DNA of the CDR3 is TGTGCCAGCAGTTACACGGACAGACCCGAGCAGTACTTC. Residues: CASSYTDRPEQYF.

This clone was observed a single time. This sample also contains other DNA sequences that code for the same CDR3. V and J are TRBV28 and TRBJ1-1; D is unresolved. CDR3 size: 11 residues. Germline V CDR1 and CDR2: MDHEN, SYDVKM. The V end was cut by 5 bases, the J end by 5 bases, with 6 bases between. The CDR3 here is CASSLRTEAFF. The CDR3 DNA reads TGTGCCAGCAGTCTTAGAACTGAAGCTTTCTTT.

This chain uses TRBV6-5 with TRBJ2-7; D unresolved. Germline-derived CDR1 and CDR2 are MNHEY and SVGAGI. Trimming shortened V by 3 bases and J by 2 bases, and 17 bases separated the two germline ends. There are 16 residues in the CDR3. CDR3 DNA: TGTGCCAGCAGTTATGATTCAAGTCGCAATCCCTACGAGCAGTACTTC. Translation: CASSYDSSRNPYEQYF.

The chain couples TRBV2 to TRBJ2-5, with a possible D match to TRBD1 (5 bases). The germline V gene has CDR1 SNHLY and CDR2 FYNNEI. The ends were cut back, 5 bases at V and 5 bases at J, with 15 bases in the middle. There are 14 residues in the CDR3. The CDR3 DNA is TGTGCCAGCAGTACCGGACCAGGGCTGGAGACCCAGTACTTC. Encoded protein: CASSTGPGLETQYF.

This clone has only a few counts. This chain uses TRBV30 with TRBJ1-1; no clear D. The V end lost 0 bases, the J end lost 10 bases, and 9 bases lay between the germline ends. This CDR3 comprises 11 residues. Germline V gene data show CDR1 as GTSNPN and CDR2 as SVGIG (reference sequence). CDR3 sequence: CAWSVRYVAFF. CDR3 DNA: TGTGCCTGGAGTGTACGGTACGTAGCTTTCTTT.

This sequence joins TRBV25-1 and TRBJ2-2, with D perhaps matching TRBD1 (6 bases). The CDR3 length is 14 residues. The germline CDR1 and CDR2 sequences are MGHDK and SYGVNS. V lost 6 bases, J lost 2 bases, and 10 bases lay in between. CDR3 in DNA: TGTGCCAGCAGGGACAGTGGCAACACCGGGGAGCTGTTTTTT. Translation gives CASRDSGNTGELFF.

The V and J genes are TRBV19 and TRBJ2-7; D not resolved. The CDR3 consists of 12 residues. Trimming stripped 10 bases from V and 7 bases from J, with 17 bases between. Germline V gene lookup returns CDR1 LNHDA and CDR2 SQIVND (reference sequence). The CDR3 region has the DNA TGTGCCACTCGCAATCGACTTGGGGAGCAGTACTTC. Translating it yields CATRNRLGEQYF. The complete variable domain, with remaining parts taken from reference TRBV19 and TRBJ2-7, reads DGGITQSPKYLFRKEGQNVTLSCEQNLNHDAMYWYRQDPGQGLRLIYYSQIVNDFQKGDIAEGYSVSREKKESFPLTVTSAQKNPTAFYLCATRNRLGEQYFGPGTRLTVT.

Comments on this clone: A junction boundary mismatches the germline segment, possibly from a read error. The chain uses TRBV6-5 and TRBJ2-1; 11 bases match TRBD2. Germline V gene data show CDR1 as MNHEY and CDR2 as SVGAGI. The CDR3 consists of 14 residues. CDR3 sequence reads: CASSYGTSGNEQFF. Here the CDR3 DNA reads TGTGCCAGCAGTTACGGGACTAGCGGAAATGAACAGTTCTTC.

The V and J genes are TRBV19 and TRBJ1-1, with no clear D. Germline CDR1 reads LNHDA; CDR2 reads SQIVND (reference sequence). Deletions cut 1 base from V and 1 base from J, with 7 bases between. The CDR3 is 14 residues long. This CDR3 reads CASSIAHQNTEAFF. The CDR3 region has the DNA TGTGCCAGTAGTATAGCCCACCAGAACACTGAAGCTTTCTTT. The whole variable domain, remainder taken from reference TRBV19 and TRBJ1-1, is DGGITQSPKYLFRKEGQNVTLSCEQNLNHDAMYWYRQDPGQGLRLIYYSQIVNDFQKGDIAEGYSVSREKKESFPLTVTSAQKNPTAFYLCASSIAHQNTEAFFGQGTRLTVV.